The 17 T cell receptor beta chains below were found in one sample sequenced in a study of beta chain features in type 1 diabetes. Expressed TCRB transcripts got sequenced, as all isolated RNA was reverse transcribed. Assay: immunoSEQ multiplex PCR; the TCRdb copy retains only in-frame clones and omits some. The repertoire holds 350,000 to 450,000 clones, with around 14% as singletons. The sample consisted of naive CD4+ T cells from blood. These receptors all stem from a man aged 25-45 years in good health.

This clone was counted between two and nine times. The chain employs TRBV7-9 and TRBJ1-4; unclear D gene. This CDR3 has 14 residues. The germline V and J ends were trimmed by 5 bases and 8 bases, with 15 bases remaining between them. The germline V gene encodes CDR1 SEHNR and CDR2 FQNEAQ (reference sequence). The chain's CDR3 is CASSPYRDQEKLFF. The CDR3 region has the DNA TGTGCCAGCAGCCCCTACCGGGATCAGGAAAAACTGTTTTTT.

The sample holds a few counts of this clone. The CDR3 bases are TGTGCCAGCATACCGACTAGCGGGAACTCCTACAATGAGCAGTTCTTC. It encodes CASIPTSGNSYNEQFF. The genes are TRBV25-1 and TRBJ2-1, with TRBD2 matching 11 bases. Per the germline V gene, CDR1 is MGHDK and CDR2 is SYGVNS. V lost 7 bases, J lost 0 bases, and 5 bases stayed unmatched. This CDR3 is built from 16 residues.

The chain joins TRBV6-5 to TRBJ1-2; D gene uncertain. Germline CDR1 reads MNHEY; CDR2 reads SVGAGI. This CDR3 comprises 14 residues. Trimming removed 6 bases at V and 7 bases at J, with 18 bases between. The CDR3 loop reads CASSLGPALGGYTF. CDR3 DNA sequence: TGTGCCAGCAGCCTTGGGCCTGCTCTCGGTGGCTACACCTTC.

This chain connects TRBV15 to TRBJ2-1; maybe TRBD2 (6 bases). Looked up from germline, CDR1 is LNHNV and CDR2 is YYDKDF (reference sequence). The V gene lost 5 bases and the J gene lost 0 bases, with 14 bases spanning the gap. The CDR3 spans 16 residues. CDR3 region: CATSGGSGSSYNEQFF. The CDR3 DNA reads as TGTGCCACCAGCGGGGGTAGCGGTAGCTCCTACAATGAGCAGTTCTTC.

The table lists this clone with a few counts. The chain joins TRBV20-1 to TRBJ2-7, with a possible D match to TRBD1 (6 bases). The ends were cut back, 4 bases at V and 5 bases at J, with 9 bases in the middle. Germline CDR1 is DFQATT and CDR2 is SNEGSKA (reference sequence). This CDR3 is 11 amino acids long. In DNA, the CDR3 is TGCAGTGCTACCCAGGGGCACGAGCAGTACTTC. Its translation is CSATQGHEQYF.

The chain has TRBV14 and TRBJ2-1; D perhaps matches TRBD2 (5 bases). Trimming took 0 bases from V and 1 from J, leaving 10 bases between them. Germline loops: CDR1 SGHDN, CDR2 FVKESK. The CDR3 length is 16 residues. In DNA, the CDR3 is TGTGCCAGCAGCCAAGATATAACGGGGTCCTACAATGAGCAGTTCTTC. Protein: CASSQDITGSYNEQFF. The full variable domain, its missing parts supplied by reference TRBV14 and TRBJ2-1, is EAGVTQFPSHSVIEKGQTVTLRCDPISGHDNLYWYRRVMGKEIKFLLHFVKESKQDESGMPNNRFLAERTGGTYSTLKVQPAELEDSGVYFCASSQDITGSYNEQFFGPGTRLTVL.

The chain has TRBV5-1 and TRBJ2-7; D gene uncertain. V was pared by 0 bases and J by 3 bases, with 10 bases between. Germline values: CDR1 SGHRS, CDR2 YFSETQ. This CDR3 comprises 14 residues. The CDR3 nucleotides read TGCGCCAGCAGCTTGGCAGGCAGGAGCTACGAGCAGTACTTC. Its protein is CASSLAGRSYEQYF.

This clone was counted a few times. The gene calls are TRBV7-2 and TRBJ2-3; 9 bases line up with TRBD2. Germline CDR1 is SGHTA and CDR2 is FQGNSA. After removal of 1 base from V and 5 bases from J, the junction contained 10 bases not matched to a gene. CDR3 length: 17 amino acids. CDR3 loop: CASSLVGSSGVVDTQYF. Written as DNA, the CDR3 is TGTGCCAGCAGCTTAGTCGGGTCTAGCGGGGTCGTAGATACGCAGTATTTT.

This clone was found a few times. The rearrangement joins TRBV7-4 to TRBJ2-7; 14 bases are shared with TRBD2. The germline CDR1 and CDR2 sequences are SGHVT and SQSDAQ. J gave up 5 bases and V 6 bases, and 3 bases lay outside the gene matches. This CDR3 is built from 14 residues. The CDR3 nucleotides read TGTGCCAGCAGTCAGGGACTAGCGGGAGACGAGCAGTACGTC. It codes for CASSQGLAGDEQYV.

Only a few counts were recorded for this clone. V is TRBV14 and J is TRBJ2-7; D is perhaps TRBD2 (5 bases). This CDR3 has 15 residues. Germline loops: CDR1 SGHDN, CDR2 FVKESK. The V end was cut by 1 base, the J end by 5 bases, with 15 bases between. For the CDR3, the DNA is TGTGCCAGCAGCCAAGCTAAAGCCGAGGAGGACGAGCAGTACGTC. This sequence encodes CASSQAKAEEDEQYV.

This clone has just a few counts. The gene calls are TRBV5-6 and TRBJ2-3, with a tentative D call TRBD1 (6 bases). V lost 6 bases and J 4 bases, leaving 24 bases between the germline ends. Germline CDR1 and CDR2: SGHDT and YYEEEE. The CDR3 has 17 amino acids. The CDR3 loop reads CASTESGAYRGSDTQYF. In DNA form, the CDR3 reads TGTGCCAGCACGGAATCAGGGGCCTACCGCGGGTCAGATACGCAGTATTTT.

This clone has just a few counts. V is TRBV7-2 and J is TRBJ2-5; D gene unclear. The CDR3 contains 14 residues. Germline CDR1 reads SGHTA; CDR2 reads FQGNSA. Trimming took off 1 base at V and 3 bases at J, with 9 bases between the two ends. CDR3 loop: CASSLVSGKETQYF. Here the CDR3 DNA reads TGTGCCAGCAGCTTAGTTTCGGGTAAAGAGACCCAGTACTTC.

CDR3 sequence reads: CASSQGFGQGIFYEQYF. The CDR3, as DNA: TGCGCCAGCAGCCAAGGCTTTGGACAGGGGATATTCTACGAGCAGTACTTC. This chain links TRBV4-3 with TRBJ2-7; 9 bases line up with TRBD1. This CDR3 is 17 amino acids long. Per the germline V gene, CDR1 is LGHNA and CDR2 is YSLEER. The V gene end was trimmed by 1 base and the J gene end by 3 bases; junction bases not matched to a gene: 10.

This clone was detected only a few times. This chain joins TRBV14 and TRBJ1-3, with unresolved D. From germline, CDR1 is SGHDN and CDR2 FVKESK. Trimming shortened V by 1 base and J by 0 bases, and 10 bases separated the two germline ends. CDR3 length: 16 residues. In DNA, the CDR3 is TGTGCCAGCAGCCAAGCATCCGCGTTCTCTGGAAACACCATATATTTT. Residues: CASSQASAFSGNTIYF.

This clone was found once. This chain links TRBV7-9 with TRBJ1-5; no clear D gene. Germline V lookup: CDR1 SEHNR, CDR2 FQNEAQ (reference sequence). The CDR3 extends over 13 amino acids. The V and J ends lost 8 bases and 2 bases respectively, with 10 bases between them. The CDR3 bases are TGTGCCAGCTCCGCGGCGGGCAATCAGCCCCAGCATTTT. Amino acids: CASSAAGNQPQHF.

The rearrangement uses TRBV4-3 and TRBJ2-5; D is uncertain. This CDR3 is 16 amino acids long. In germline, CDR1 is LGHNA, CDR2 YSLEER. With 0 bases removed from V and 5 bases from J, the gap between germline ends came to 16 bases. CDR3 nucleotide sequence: TGCGCCAGCAGCCAAGATCGGTTGGATCGCGGTGAGACCCAGTACTTC. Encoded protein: CASSQDRLDRGETQYF.

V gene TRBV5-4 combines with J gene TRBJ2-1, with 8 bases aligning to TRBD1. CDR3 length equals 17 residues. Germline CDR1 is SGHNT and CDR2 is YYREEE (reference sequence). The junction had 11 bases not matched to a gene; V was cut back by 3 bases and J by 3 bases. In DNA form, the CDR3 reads TGTGCCAGCAGCTCCAGGAAGACCGGGACAGGCTACAATGAGCAGTTCTTC. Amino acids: CASSSRKTGTGYNEQFF.